The clone carrying this T cell receptor beta chain was picked up a small number of times. Antigen specificity is unknown. The V gene lost 4 bases and the J gene lost 1 base, with 13 bases spanning the gap. The CDR3 is 15 residues long. The V gene's germline CDR1 is SGHAT and CDR2 FQDESV (reference sequence). A single record per CDR3 protein comes from TCRdb applying MiXCR to the RT-PCR reads. This table holds 650,000 to 700,000 distinct CDR3 sequences, approximately 15% found once. This specimen belongs to a study of response to subunit inactivated influenza vaccine. Regarding the study as a whole: A suggestion made by the authors is that each seasonal influenza vaccination recruits few new T cells.

The material was PBMCs from blood, obtained about 12 days after vaccination. V and J are TRBV11-1 and TRBJ1-1, with D hard to call. This clonotype was obtained from a man in his fifties or sixties who received an inactivated influenza vaccine. The DNA for the CDR3 is TGTGCCAGCAGCTCAATCTCGACCGCGAACACTGAAGCTTTCTTT. Protein: CASSSISTANTEAFF.